The 19 T cell receptor beta chains in this list originate from one sample, sequenced in a study of CXCR3-negative and CXCR3-positive naive CD8 T cells. Via 5' RACE with UMI labels, TRB cDNA libraries were prepared. TCRdb re-called the 5' RACE reads, yielding one record per CDR3 amino acid sequence without DNA. In total, the table holds about 130,000 distinct CDR3 sequences. The source material was naive CXCR3- CD8+ T cells from blood. Subset described: CD45RO-CCR7+CD27+CD95- naive CD8+ T cells lacking CXCR3 (TNR3-). The receptor set was obtained from a human donor in good health. Some clones in this sample may be carry-over from other donors' samples.

This CDR3 reads CSARDLAGDNSPLHF. J is TRBJ1-6 and V is TRBV20-1; TCRdb selects TRBD1, and the lack of DNA leaves this call unchecked. The CDR3 is 15 amino acids. Germline V lookup: CDR1 DFQATT, CDR2 SNEGSKA (reference sequence).

The chain carries TRBV18 and TRBJ2-5; TCRdb's assignment of TRBD1 cannot be checked, as there is no DNA. This CDR3 is built from 16 residues. CDR1 and CDR2 (germline): KGHSH, LQKENI. The CDR3 loop reads CASSPPPGRSQETQYF. Supplemented by reference TRBV18 and TRBJ2-5, the full variable domain reads NAGVMQNPRHLVRRRGQEARLRCSPMKGHSHVYWYRQLPEEGLKFMVYLQKENIIDESGMPKERFSAEFPKEGPSILRIQQVVRGDSAAYFCASSPPPGRSQETQYFGPGTRLLVL.

The V and J genes are TRBV5-1 and TRBJ2-2; the D call of TRBD1 rests on TCRdb alone, since no DNA is present to check it. Germline CDR1 reads SGHRS; CDR2 reads YFSETQ. The CDR3 sequence is 13 residues long. CDR3 region: CASSPPVTGELFF.

This sequence joins TRBV7-6 and TRBJ1-2; TCRdb proposes TRBD1, but this gene call is untestable without DNA. The length of the CDR3 is 13 residues. In germline, CDR1 is SGHVS, CDR2 FNYEAQ. The CDR3 sequence: CASSSGHFYGYTF.

The chain joins TRBV4-2 to TRBJ2-1; TCRdb's assignment of TRBD2 cannot be checked, as there is no DNA. Germline V CDR1 and CDR2: LGHNA, YNFKEQ. This CDR3 has 17 residues. This chain's CDR3 is CASSQWAGAGGYNERFF.

The chain is built from TRBV29-1 and TRBJ2-7. The germline V gene has CDR1 SQVTM and CDR2 ANQGSEA. CDR3 length: 11 amino acids. CDR3 sequence reads: CSVDSYGEQYF.

The chain has TRBV28 and TRBJ2-3; checking the TCRdb D call of TRBD1 is not possible without DNA. Germline CDR1 MDHEN, CDR2 SYDVKM. CDR3 size: 14 residues. CDR3 sequence: CASSYRAPTDTQYF.

The V gene is TRBV7-6, the J gene TRBJ2-7. CDR3 size: 14 residues. Germline V lookup: CDR1 SGHVS, CDR2 FNYEAQ. This CDR3 is CASSSLGSAYEQYF.

The genes are TRBV28 and TRBJ2-6; the D call of TRBD1 rests on TCRdb alone, since no DNA is present to check it. The germline CDR1 and CDR2 sequences are MDHEN and SYDVKM. The CDR3 contains 17 residues. Here the CDR3 reads CASTDGQGLSGANVLTF.

The chain combines TRBV12-3 or TRBV12-4 with TRBJ2-3; TCRdb reports TRBD1, a call that lacks DNA to check it against. The CDR3 sequence is 15 residues long. CDR3 sequence: CASSFEGARGDTQYF.

The CDR3 loop reads CASSPDRGSDGYTF. This chain uses TRBV3-1 with TRBJ1-2; TCRdb selects TRBD1, and the lack of DNA leaves this call unchecked. In germline, CDR1 is LGHDT, CDR2 YNNKEL (reference sequence). The CDR3 extends over 14 amino acids.

This rearrangement joins TRBV7-8 to TRBJ1-1; TCRdb proposes TRBD1, but this gene call is untestable without DNA. CDR1 is SGHVS, CDR2 FQNEAQ, per germline. CDR3 size: 13 residues. The CDR3 loop is CASSSGTVTEAFF.

V is TRBV7-9 and J is TRBJ1-5. The CDR3 is made up of 15 amino acids. Germline V gives CDR1 SEHNR, CDR2 FQNEAQ (reference sequence). The CDR3 sequence is CASSLGEFGNQPQHF.

The rearrangement joins TRBV2 to TRBJ2-1; as DNA is missing, the TRBD1 call by TCRdb cannot be tested. From germline, CDR1 is SNHLY and CDR2 FYNNEI. This CDR3 spans 16 amino acids. CDR3 residues: CASSDDRDRDSNEQFF. The whole variable domain, remainder taken from reference TRBV2 and TRBJ2-1, is EPEVTQTPSHQVTQMGQEVILRCVPISNHLYFYWYRQILGQKVEFLVSFYNNEISEKSEIFDDQFSVERPDGSNFTLKIRSTKLEDSAMYFCASSDDRDRDSNEQFFGPGTRLTVL.

The rearrangement joins TRBV4-2 to TRBJ2-5; TCRdb's D call of TRBD2 is untestable without DNA. From germline, CDR1 is LGHNA and CDR2 YNFKEQ. The CDR3 spans 16 residues. The CDR3: CASSGGGGGASETQYF.

This chain connects TRBV7-8 to TRBJ1-1. CDR3 length equals 15 residues. Germline values: CDR1 SGHVS, CDR2 FQNEAQ. The CDR3 here is CASRATGTWDTEAFF.

The chain is built from TRBV4-1 and TRBJ2-1; absent DNA, TCRdb's TRBD2 call cannot be checked. Germline V gives CDR1 MGHRA, CDR2 YSYEKL. The CDR3 covers 16 residues. CDR3 amino acids: CASRETSVSSYNEQFF.

The chain uses TRBV29-1 and TRBJ1-2. Germline CDR1 reads SQVTM; CDR2 reads ANQGSEA. CDR3 length: 11 residues. The CDR3 loop reads CSVRIEEGYTF. Full variable domain (outside the CDR3, taken from reference TRBV29-1 and TRBJ1-2): SAVISQKPSRDICQRGTSLTIQCQVDSQVTMMFWYRQQPGQSLTLIATANQGSEATYESGFVIDKFPISRPNLTFSTLTVSNMSPEDSSIYLCSVRIEEGYTFGSGTRLTVV.

This rearrangement joins TRBV28 to TRBJ2-1; TCRdb's D call, TRBD1, is unchecked because there is no DNA. Germline loops: CDR1 MDHEN, CDR2 SYDVKM. The CDR3 sequence is 15 residues long. The CDR3 sequence: CASSFNYWGGTEQFF.